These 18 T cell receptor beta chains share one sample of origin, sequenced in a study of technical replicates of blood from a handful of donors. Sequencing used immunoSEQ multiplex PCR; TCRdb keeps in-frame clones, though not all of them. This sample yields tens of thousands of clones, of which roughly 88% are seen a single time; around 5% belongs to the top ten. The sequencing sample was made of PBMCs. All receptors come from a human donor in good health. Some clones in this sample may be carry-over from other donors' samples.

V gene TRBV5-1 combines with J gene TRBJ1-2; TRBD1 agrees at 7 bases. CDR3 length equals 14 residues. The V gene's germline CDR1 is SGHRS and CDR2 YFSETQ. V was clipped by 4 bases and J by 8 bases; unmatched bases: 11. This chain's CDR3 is CASSKDRVVNGYTF. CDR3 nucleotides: TGCGCCAGCAGCAAAGACAGGGTAGTGAACGGCTACACCTTC.

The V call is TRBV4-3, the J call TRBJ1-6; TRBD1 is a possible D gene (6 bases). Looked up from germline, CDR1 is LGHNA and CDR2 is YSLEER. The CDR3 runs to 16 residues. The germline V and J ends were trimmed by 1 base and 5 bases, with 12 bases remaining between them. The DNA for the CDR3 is TGCGCCAGCAGCCAAGCCCAGGACAGTAATAATTCACCCCTCCACTTT. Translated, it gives CASSQAQDSNNSPLHF.

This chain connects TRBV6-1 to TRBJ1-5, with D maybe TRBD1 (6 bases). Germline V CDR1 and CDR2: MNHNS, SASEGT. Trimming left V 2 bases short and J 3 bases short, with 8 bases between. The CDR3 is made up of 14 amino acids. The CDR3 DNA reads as TGTGCCAGCAGTGAATACAGGGACAATCAGCCCCAGCATTTT. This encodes CASSEYRDNQPQHF.

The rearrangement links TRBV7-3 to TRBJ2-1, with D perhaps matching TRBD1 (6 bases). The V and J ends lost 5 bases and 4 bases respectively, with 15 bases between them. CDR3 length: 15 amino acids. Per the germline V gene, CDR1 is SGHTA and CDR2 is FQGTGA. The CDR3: CASSPTGTQYNEQFF. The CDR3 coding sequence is TGTGCCAGCAGCCCCACCGGGACACAATACAATGAGCAGTTCTTC.

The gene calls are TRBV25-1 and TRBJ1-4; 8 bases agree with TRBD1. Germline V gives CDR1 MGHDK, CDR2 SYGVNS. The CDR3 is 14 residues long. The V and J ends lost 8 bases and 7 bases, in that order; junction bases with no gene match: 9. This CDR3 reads CASSYQGAGEKLFF. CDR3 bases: TGTGCCAGCTCCTATCAGGGGGCCGGTGAAAAACTGTTTTTT. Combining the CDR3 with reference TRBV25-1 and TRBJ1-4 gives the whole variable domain EADIYQTPRYLVIGTGKKITLECSQTMGHDKMYWYQQDPGMELHLIHYSYGVNSTEKGDLSSESTVSRIRTEHFPLTLESARPSHTSQYLCASSYQGAGEKLFFGSGTQLSVL.

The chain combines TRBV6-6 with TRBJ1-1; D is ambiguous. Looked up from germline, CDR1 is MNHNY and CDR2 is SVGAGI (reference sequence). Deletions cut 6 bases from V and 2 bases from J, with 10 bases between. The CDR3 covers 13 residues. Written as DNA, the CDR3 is TGTGCCAGCAGCCAAAGTAGCAACACTGAAGCTTTCTTT. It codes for CASSQSSNTEAFF.

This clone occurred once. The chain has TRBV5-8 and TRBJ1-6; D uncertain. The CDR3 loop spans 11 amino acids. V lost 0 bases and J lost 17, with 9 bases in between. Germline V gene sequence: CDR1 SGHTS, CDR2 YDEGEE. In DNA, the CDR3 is TGTGCCAGCAGCTTGGAGCACCCGGTCCACTTT. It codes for CASSLEHPVHF.

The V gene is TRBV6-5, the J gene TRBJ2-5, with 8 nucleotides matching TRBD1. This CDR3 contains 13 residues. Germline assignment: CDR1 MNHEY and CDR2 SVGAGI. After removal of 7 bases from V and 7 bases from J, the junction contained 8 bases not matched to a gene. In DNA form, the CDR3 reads TGTGCCAGCACCCAGGGGGCTATAGGGACCCAGTACTTC. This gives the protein CASTQGAIGTQYF.

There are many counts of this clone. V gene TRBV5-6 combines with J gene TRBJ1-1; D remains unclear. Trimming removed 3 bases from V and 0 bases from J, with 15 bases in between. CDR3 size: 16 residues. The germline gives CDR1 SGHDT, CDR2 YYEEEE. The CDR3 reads CASSSPGRPLNTEAFF. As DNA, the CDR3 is TGTGCCAGCAGCTCCCCGGGGAGACCGCTGAACACTGAAGCTTTCTTT.

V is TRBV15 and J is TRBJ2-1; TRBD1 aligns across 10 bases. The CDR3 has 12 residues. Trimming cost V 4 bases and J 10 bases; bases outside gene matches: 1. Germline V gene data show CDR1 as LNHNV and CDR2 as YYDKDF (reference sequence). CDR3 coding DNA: TGTGCCACCAGCAAGGGACAGGGGGAGCAGTTCTTC. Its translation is CATSKGQGEQFF.

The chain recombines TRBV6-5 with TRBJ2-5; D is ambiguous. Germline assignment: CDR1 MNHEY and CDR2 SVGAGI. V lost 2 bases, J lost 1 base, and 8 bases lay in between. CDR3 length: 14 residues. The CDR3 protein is CASSYVAGQETQYF. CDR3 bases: TGTGCCAGCAGTTACGTTGCAGGCCAAGAGACCCAGTACTTC.

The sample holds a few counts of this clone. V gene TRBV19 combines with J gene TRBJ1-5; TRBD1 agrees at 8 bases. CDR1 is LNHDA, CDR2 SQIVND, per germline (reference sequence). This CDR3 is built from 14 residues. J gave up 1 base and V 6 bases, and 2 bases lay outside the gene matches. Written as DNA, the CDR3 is TGTGCCAGTAGGGACAGGGCCAGCAATCAGCCCCAGCATTTT. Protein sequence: CASRDRASNQPQHF.

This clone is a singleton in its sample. The CDR3 region has the DNA TGTGCCAGCAGTGATTGGCGTATACAGGGCTCCTCACCCCTCCACTTT. It is translated as CASSDWRIQGSSPLHF. The rearrangement uses TRBV6-1 and TRBJ1-6; D is perhaps TRBD1 (6 bases). The V and J ends lost 3 bases and 10 bases respectively, with 19 bases between them. The CDR3 contains 16 residues. Germline V gene sequence: CDR1 MNHNS, CDR2 SASEGT.

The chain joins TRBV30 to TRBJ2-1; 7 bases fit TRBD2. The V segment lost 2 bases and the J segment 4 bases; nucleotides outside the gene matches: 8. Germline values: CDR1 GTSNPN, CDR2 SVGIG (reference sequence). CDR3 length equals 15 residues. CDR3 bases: TGTGCCTGGAGTCAAGGGACTACCACTTACAATGAGCAGTTCTTC. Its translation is CAWSQGTTTYNEQFF.

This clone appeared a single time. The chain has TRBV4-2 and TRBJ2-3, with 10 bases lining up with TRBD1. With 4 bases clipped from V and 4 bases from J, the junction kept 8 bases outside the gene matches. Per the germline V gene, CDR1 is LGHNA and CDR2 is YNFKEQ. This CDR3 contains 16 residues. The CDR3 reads CASSPLGTGVPDTQYF. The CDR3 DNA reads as TGTGCCAGCAGCCCGTTGGGGACAGGGGTCCCAGATACGCAGTATTTT.

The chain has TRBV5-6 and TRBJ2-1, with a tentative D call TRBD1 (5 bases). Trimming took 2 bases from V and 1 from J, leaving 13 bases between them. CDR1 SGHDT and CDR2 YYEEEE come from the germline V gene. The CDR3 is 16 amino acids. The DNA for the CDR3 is TGTGCCAGCAGCTTAGGGCTAGGGGTGTCCTACAATGAGCAGTTCTTC. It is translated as CASSLGLGVSYNEQFF.

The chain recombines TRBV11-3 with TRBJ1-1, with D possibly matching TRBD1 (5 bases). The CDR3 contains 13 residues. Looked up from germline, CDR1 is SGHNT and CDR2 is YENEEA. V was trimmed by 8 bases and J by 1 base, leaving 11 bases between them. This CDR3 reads CASGNTGNTEAFF. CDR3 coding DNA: TGTGCCAGCGGGAATACAGGGAACACTGAAGCTTTCTTT.

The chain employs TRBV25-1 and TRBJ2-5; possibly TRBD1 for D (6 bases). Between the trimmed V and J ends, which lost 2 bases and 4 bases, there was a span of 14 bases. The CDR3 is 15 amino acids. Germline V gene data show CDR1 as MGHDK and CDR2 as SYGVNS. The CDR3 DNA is TGTGCCAGCAGTGAAGCGTTAGCGACAGGAGAGACCCAGTACTTC. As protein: CASSEALATGETQYF. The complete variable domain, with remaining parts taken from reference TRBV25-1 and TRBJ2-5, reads EADIYQTPRYLVIGTGKKITLECSQTMGHDKMYWYQQDPGMELHLIHYSYGVNSTEKGDLSSESTVSRIRTEHFPLTLESARPSHTSQYLCASSEALATGETQYFGPGTRLLVL.